This section outlines one T cell receptor beta chain sequence together with its context. The antigen is undetermined. Germline loops: CDR1 KGHSH, CDR2 LQKENI. The CDR3 totals 16 residues. V lost 1 base, J lost 6 bases, and 17 bases lay in between. This sample was included in a study of PD-1 blockade in mismatch repair-deficient tumors. Regarding the study as a whole: Tumor-resident clones, often absent from pretreatment blood, expanded after pembrolizumab and then contracted.

Time point of the sample: approximately eleven-day in vitro stimulation with candidate neoantigen peptide 4. The TCR-sequenced patients were three responders to pembrolizumab. An approximately 11-day in vitro culture was run per each of about seven reactive peptides. Clones were read by immunoSEQ multiplex PCR, and TCRdb kept only the in-frame ones, dropping some. The data hold approximately 13,000 clones, with around 84% observed a single time. This clonotype was sampled from an adult with mismatch repair-deficient cancer. The rearrangement joins TRBV18 to TRBJ2-3; D gene uncertain. Sample: cells cultured in vitro, taken from a patient treated with pembrolizumab. In DNA form, the CDR3 reads TGTGCCAGCTCACCACTCTTACCTGTAGGAGTGGATACGCAGTATTTT. It encodes CASSPLLPVGVDTQYF.